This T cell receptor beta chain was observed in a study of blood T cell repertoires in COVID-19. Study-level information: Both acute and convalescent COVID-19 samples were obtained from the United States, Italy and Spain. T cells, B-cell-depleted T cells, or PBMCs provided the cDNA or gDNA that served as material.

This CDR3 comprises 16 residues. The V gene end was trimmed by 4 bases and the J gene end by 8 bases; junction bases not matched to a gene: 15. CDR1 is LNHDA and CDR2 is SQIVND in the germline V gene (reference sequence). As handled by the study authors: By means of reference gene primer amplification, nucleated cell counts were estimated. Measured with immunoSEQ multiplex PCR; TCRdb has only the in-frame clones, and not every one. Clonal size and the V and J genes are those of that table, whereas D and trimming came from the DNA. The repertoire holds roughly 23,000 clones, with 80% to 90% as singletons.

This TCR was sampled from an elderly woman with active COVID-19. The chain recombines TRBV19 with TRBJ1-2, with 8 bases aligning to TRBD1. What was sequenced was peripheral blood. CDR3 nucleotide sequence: TGTGCCAGTAGTACTACCGGGACAGGAGGATTCGGAGGCTACACCTTC. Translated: CASSTTGTGGFGGYTF.